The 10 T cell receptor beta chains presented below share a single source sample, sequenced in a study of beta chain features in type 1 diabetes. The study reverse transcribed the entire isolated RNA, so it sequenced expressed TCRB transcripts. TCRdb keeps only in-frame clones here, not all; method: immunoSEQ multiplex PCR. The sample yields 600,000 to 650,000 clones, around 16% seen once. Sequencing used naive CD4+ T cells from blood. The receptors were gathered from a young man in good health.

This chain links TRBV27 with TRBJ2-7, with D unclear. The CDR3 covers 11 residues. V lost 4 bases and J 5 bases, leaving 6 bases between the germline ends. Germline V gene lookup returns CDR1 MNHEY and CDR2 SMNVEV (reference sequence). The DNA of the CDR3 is TGTGCCAGCAGTTCACGGGACGAGCAGTACTTC. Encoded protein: CASSSRDEQYF.

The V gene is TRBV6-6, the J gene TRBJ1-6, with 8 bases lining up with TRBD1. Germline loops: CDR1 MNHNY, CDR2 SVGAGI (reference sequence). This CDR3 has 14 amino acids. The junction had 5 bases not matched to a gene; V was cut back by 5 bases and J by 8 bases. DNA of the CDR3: TGTGCCAGCAGTCCAGGACAGGGAGATTCACCCCTCCACTTT. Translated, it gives CASSPGQGDSPLHF.

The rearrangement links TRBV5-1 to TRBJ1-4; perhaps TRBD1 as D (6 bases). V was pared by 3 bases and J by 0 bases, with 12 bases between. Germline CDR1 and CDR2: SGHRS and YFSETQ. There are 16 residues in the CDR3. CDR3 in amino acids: CASSSRGPTTNEKLFF. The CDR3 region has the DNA TGCGCCAGCAGCTCCAGGGGCCCTACAACTAATGAAAAACTGTTTTTT.

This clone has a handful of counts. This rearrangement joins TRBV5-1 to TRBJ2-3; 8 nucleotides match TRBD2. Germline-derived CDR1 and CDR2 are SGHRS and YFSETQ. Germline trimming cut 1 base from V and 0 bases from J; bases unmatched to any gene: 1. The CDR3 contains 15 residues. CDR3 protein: CASSLTSGSTDTQYF. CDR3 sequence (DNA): TGCGCCAGCAGCTTGACTAGCGGAAGCACAGATACGCAGTATTTT.

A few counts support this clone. CDR3: CATSRDRRSYEQYF. The CDR3 DNA reads TGTGCCACCAGCAGAGATCGTCGGAGCTACGAGCAGTACTTC. The chain has TRBV15 and TRBJ2-7; no clear D. The CDR3 is 14 amino acids. From germline, CDR1 is LNHNV and CDR2 YYDKDF (reference sequence). Deletions cut 0 bases from V and 3 bases from J, with 9 bases between. The full variable domain, in which reference TRBV15 and TRBJ2-7 provide the parts outside the CDR3, is DAMVIQNPRYQVTQFGKPVTLSCSQTLNHNVMYWYQQKSSQAPKLLFHYYDKDFNNEADTPDNFQSRRPNTSFCFLDIRSPGLGDTAMYLCATSRDRRSYEQYFGPGTRLTVT.

The CDR3, as DNA: TGTGCCAGCAGCGGAAGAGGCCGCTATGGCTACACCTTC. This sequence encodes CASSGRGRYGYTF. This chain connects TRBV27 to TRBJ1-2, with D unclear. This CDR3 has 13 residues. Germline V gene data show CDR1 as MNHEY and CDR2 as SMNVEV (reference sequence). With 6 bases removed from V and 4 bases from J, the gap between germline ends came to 12 bases.

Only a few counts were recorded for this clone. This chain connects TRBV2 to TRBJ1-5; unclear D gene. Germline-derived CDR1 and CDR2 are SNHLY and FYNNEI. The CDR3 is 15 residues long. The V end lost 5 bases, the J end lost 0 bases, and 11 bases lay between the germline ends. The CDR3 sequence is CASSSGPYSNQPQHF. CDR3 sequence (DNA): TGTGCCAGCAGTAGCGGACCATATAGCAATCAGCCCCAGCATTTT.

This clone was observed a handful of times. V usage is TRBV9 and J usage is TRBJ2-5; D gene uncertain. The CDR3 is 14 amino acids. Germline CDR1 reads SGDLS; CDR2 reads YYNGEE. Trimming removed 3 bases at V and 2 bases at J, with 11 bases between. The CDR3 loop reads CASSGFGLQETQYF. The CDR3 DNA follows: TGTGCCAGCAGCGGATTCGGTCTACAAGAGACCCAGTACTTC. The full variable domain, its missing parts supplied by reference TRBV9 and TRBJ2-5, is DSGVTQTPKHLITATGQRVTLRCSPRSGDLSVYWYQQSLDQGLQFLIQYYNGEERAKGNILERFSAQQFPDLHSELNLSSLELGDSALYFCASSGFGLQETQYFGPGTRLLVL.

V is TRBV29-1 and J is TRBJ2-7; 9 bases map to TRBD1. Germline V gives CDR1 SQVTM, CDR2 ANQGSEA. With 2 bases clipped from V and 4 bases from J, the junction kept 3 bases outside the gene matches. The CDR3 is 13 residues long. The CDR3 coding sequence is TGCAGCGTTGAACGGACAGGGGTATACGAGCAGTACTTC. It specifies CSVERTGVYEQYF.

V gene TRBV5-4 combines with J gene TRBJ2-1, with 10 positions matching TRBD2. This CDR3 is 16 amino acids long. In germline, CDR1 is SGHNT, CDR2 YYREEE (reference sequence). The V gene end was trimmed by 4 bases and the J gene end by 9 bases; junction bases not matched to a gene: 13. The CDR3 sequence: CASSPIQASGSSEQFF. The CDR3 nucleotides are TGTGCCAGCAGCCCCATACAGGCTAGCGGGAGTAGTGAGCAGTTCTTC.